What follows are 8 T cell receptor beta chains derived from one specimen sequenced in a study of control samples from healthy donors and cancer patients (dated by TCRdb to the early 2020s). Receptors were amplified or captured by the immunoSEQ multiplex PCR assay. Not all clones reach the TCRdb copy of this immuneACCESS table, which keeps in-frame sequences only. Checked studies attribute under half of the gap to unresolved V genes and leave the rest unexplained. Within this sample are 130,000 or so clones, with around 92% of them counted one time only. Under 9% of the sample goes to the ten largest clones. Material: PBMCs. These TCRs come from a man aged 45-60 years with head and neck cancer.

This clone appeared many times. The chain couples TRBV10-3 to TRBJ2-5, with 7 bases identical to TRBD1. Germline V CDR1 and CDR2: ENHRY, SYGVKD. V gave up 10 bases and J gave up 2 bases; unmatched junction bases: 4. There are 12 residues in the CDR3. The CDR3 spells CATGTVQETQYF. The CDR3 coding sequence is TGTGCCACCGGGACAGTGCAAGAGACCCAGTACTTC.

This CDR3 reads CASSLGGGGGQPQHF. The CDR3 DNA reads TGTGCCAGCAGTTTAGGAGGCGGGGGAGGTCAGCCCCAGCATTTT. The V gene is TRBV28, the J gene TRBJ1-5, with D possibly TRBD1 on 5 matching bases. The CDR3 loop spans 15 amino acids. Trimming stripped 2 bases from V and 6 bases from J, with 14 bases between. Germline V gives CDR1 MDHEN, CDR2 SYDVKM.

The CDR3 loop is CASSYGGASYNEQFF. CDR3 sequence (DNA): TGTGCCAGCAGTTACGGGGGGGCCTCCTACAATGAGCAGTTCTTC. The chain joins TRBV6-6 to TRBJ2-1, with a weak D call TRBD2 (7 bases). Trimming left V 2 bases short and J 0 bases short, with 8 bases between. CDR1 is MNHNY, CDR2 SVGAGI, per germline (reference sequence). This CDR3 contains 15 residues.

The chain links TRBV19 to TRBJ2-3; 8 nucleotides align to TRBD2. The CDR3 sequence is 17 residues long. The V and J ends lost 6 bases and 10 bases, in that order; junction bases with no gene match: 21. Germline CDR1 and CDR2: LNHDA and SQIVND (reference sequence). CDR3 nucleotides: TGTGCCAGTAGCCCACACCGGGAGGGCTCCCGTTTCCTCTCGCAGTATTTT. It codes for CASSPHREGSRFLSQYF.

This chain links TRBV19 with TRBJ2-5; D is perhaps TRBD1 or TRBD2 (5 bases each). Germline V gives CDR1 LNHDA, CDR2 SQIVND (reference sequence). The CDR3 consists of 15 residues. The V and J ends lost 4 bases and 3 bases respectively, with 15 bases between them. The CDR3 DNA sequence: TGTGCCAGTAGTACCCGGGGCACCTCCGAAGAGACCCAGTACTTC. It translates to CASSTRGTSEETQYF.

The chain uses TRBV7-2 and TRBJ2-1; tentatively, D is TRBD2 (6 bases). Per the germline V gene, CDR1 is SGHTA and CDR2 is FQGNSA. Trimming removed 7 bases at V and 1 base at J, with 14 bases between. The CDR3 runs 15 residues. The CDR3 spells CASTLTAGSYNEQFF. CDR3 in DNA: TGTGCCAGCACCCTGACAGCGGGTTCCTACAATGAGCAGTTCTTC. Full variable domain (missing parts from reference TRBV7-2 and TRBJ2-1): GAGVSQSPSNKVTEKGKDVELRCDPISGHTALYWYRQSLGQGLEFLIYFQGNSAPDKSGLPSDRFSAERTGGSVSTLTIQRTQQEDSAVYLCASTLTAGSYNEQFFGPGTRLTVL.

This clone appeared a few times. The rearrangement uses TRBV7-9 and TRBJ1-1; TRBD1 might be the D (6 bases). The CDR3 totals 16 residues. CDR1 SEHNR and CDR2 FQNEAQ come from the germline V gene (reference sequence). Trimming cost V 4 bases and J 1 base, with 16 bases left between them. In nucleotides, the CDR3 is TGTGCCAGCAGCTCTACATACAGGGAAGGGAACACTGAAGCTTTCTTT. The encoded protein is CASSSTYREGNTEAFF.

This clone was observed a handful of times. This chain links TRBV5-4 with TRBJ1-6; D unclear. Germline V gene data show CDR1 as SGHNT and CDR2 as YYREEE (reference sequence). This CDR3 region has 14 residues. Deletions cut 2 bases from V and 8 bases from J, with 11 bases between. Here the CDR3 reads CASSFNGVDSPLHF. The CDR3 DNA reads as TGTGCCAGCAGCTTTAACGGGGTTGATTCACCCCTCCACTTT.